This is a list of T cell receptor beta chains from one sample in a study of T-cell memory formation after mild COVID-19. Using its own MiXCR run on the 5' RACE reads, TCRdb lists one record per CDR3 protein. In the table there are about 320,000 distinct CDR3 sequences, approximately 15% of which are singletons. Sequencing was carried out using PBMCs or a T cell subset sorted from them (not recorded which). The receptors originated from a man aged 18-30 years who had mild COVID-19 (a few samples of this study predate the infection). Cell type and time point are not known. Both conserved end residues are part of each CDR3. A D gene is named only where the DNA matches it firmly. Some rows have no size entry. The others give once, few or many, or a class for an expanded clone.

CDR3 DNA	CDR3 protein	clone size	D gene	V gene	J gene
TGTGCCAGCTCCACTAGCGGGGGGGGGGCTCTGGAGCTGTTTTTT	CASSTSGGGALELFF	-	TRBD2	TRBV6-2/TRBV6-3	TRBJ2-2
TGCGCCAGCAGCCAAGATATCTTCAGAAACAATAATTCACCCCTCCACTTT	CASSQDIFRNNNSPLHF	-	-	TRBV4-3	TRBJ1-6
TGTGCCACCATCACCTCCTCGGGCAGGGTCCAGGAAGTGGCCAAAAACATTCAGTACTTC	CATITSSGRVQEVAKNIQYF	once	-	TRBV24-1	TRBJ2-4
TGTGCCAGCAGTTTAAGGGACAGGGGACGGCCCTCGCAGTATTTT	CASSLRDRGRPSQYF	-	TRBD1	TRBV27	TRBJ2-3
TGTGCCATCAGTGTAAAACTAGCGGGGGAGGCCGAGACCCAGTACTTC	CAISVKLAGEAETQYF	-	TRBD2	TRBV10-3	TRBJ2-5
TGTGCCAGCAGCCAAGGAAGTCAGGAAAATCAGCCCCAGCATTTT	CASSQGSQENQPQHF	-	-	TRBV3-1	TRBJ1-5
TGCAGCGTTGGGGTAGAGGCTGAAGCTTTCTTT	CSVGVEAEAFF	few	-	TRBV29-1	TRBJ1-1
TGTGCCAGCAGCCAGGGGCTAGGGGAAAAACTGTTTTTT	CASSQGLGEKLFF	few	-	TRBV7-6	TRBJ1-4
TGTGCCGGCTGGGACAGAAACTATGGCTACACCTTC	CAGWDRNYGYTF	-	TRBD1	TRBV7-2	TRBJ1-2
TGTGCCAGCAGTTTTTTTTATGCAAGGGGGCAGTATTTT	CASSFFYARGQYF	many	-	TRBV12-3/TRBV12-4	TRBJ2-3
TGTGCCAGTAGTAATGACCTTAACATTCAGTACTTC	CASSNDLNIQYF	-	-	TRBV19	TRBJ2-4
TGCAGCGTGGAGGCGGGGGGACGCTCCTACAATGAGCAGTTCTTC	CSVEAGGRSYNEQFF	-	TRBD2	TRBV29-1	TRBJ2-1
TGTGCCAGCAGCCGCGCCACCCAAGAGACCCAGTACTTC	CASSRATQETQYF	few	-	TRBV7-2	TRBJ2-5
TGCAGTGCACCGGCCCTGCGGGGGGGCTCAGATACGCAGTATTTT	CSAPALRGGSDTQYF	few	TRBD2	TRBV20-1	TRBJ2-3
TGTGCCAGCAGTTTCGAGGTTGTCGATGAGCAGTTCTTC	CASSFEVVDEQFF	many	-	TRBV12-3/TRBV12-4	TRBJ2-1
TGCAGTGCTAGAGGGACAGGGAAGGTGACCTACAATGAGCAGTTCTTC	CSARGTGKVTYNEQFF	-	TRBD1	TRBV20-1	TRBJ2-1
TGCGCCAGCAGCTTGGCCGGTGGAAGTACCGGGGAGCTGTTTTTT	CASSLAGGSTGELFF	few	-	TRBV5-1	TRBJ2-2
TGTGCCAGCAGTTACTCGACAGCTCCCGGGGAGCTGTTTTTT	CASSYSTAPGELFF	-	-	TRBV6-5	TRBJ2-2
TGCGCCAGCAGCCCAAGGCCAGGGACGTCTGGAAACACCATATATTTT	CASSPRPGTSGNTIYF	-	-	TRBV4-3	TRBJ1-3
TGTGCCAGCAGCTGGTCCGCTGCGACAGTAAACATTCAGTACTTC	CASSWSAATVNIQYF	-	-	TRBV7-2	TRBJ2-4
TGTGCCAGCAGCTTAGCGGTGCGGGGGGGCGGGGATACGCAGTATTTT	CASSLAVRGGGDTQYF	few	TRBD2	TRBV7-2	TRBJ2-3
TGTGCCAGCTTCGGGACAGGGATTTCCCCCCTCCACTTT	CASFGTGISPLHF	-	TRBD1	TRBV2	TRBJ1-6
TGTGCCAGCTCTTTCGAGGGCAGTGAGCAGTTCTTC	CASSFEGSEQFF	-	-	TRBV18	TRBJ2-1
TGCGCCAGCAGCTTCGGGTTTACGCTAGCGGCCCGGAACCAAGAGACCCAGTACTTC	CASSFGFTLAARNQETQYF	-	TRBD2	TRBV5-1	TRBJ2-5
TGTGCCAGCATCGACAGGGTGTCTGTGGGGGCCAACGTCCTGACTTTC	CASIDRVSVGANVLTF	-	TRBD1	TRBV7-8	TRBJ2-6